This record concerns one T cell receptor (beta chain) sequence. V gave up 3 bases and J gave up 8 bases, with 14 bases separating them. The CDR3 covers 14 residues. Germline V CDR1 and CDR2: SGHTA, FQGNSA. Total RNA was isolated from each sample in quantities of at least 6 micrograms. Sample-barcoded 5' priming and a J-beta primer mix drove a second PCR of roughly 6 to 12 cycles. Carrying 12 random nucleotides, a template-switch adaptor labeled each individual cDNA molecule. TCRdb passed the 5' RACE reads through MiXCR, listing each CDR3 protein once. The sample shows more than 650,000 distinct CDR3 sequences, about 20% of them seen only once. The record originates from a study of blood T cells in healthy people across ages.

The clonotype comes from a man in his 70s in good health. The rearrangement uses TRBV7-2 and TRBJ2-4, with TRBD2 as a possible D gene (6 bases). Sequenced sample: blood. Here the CDR3 DNA reads TGTGCCAGCAGCTTCGGCGGGAACGCAGACATTCAGTACTTC. Protein: CASSFGGNADIQYF.